Each of the 16 T cell receptor beta chains below was sequenced from the same sample in a study of T-cell reconstitution after alpha-beta-depleted transplantation in children. TCRbeta library construction was performed incorporating unique molecular identifiers. From the PCR reads, TCRdb called clonotypes with MiXCR, one entry per CDR3 protein. The sample yields roughly 500,000 distinct CDR3 sequences, roughly 33% seen once. The sample was PBMCs from the stem cell graft donor, taken from the stem cell graft. The source is a human donor who donated a stem cell graft to a child with aplastic anemia.

This clonotype has more than one count but fewer than ten. This chain connects TRBV27 to TRBJ1-1; 9 positions match TRBD1. This CDR3 is 14 amino acids long. The V segment lost 2 bases and the J segment 7 bases; nucleotides outside the gene matches: 5. The germline V gene has CDR1 MNHEY and CDR2 SMNVEV (reference sequence). CDR3 DNA: TGTGCCAGCAGTTTAGGACAGGGGTTTTTTGAAGCTTTCTTT. Translating gives CASSLGQGFFEAFF.

The chain couples TRBV3-1 to TRBJ2-1; D gene uncertain. The CDR3 runs 12 residues. CDR1 is LGHDT and CDR2 is YNNKEL in the germline V gene (reference sequence). The V end lost 0 bases, the J end lost 10 bases, and 7 bases lay between the germline ends. CDR3 amino acids: CASSQDVGEQFF. The CDR3 DNA reads as TGTGCCAGCAGCCAAGATGTCGGGGAGCAGTTCTTC.

CDR3 nucleotides: TGTGCCAGCAGCAGACAGGGATCAACTAATGAAAAACTGTTTTTT. Its translation is CASSRQGSTNEKLFF. The chain couples TRBV6-1 to TRBJ1-4, with 7 bases that match TRBD1. The germline CDR1 and CDR2 sequences are MNHNS and SASEGT. The trim removed 6 bases at V and 0 bases at J, leaving 4 bases unmatched. This CDR3 comprises 15 residues.

The genes are TRBV7-2 and TRBJ2-1, with TRBD1 matching 8 bases. Looked up from germline, CDR1 is SGHTA and CDR2 is FQGNSA. CDR3 size: 15 residues. J gave up 6 bases and V 4 bases, and 8 bases lay outside the gene matches. CDR3 loop: CASSSRDRIGNEQFF. The CDR3 DNA follows: TGTGCCAGCAGCTCCCGGGACAGGATTGGCAATGAGCAGTTCTTC.

There are a few counts of this clonotype. J is TRBJ1-3 and V is TRBV12-3 or TRBV12-4, with 8 bases fitting TRBD1. This CDR3 spans 14 amino acids. V shed 6 bases, J shed 5 bases, and the junction held 6 bases outside the gene matches. The DNA for the CDR3 is TGTGCCAGCAGCGAGGACAGGGATCGAAACACCATATATTTT. Protein: CASSEDRDRNTIYF.

The chain is built from TRBV12-3 or TRBV12-4 and TRBJ1-1; D ambiguous. Trimming shortened V by 4 bases and J by 1 base, and 7 bases separated the two germline ends. CDR3 length: 13 amino acids. CDR3 in DNA: TGTGCCAGCAGTTCCGTCGGGAACACTGAAGCTTTCTTT. Its translation: CASSSVGNTEAFF.

This clonotype was seen a few times. V is TRBV25-1 and J is TRBJ1-2; D remains unclear. Germline CDR1 is MGHDK and CDR2 is SYGVNS. This CDR3 is built from 12 residues. Trimming pared 8 bases from V and 4 bases from J, leaving 11 bases between. The CDR3 bases are TGTGCCAGCTCAGGCCTGACCTATGGCTACACCTTC. Translation: CASSGLTYGYTF.

V gene TRBV7-9 combines with J gene TRBJ2-1; 8 bases fit TRBD1. Germline-derived CDR1 and CDR2 are SEHNR and FQNEAQ (reference sequence). The trim removed 8 bases at V and 2 bases at J, leaving 5 bases unmatched. The CDR3 covers 14 residues. CDR3 nucleotide sequence: TGTGCCAGCGCTCTGGGACAGGCCTACAATGAGCAGTTCTTC. Amino acid sequence: CASALGQAYNEQFF. Using reference TRBV7-9 and TRBJ2-1 for the parts outside the CDR3, the full variable domain is DTGVSQNPRHKITKRGQNVTFRCDPISEHNRLYWYRQTLGQGPEFLTYFQNEAQLEKSRLLSDRFSAERPKGSFSTLEIQRTEQGDSAMYLCASALGQAYNEQFFGPGTRLTVL.

This clonotype was seen only a few times. Here the CDR3 reads CASSFITGELFF. The CDR3 DNA reads as TGTGCCAGCAGCTTTATTACCGGGGAGCTGTTTTTT. This chain links TRBV5-6 with TRBJ2-2; D remains unclear. The V and J ends lost 2 bases and 5 bases respectively, with 4 bases between them. The length of the CDR3 is 12 residues. Germline values: CDR1 SGHDT, CDR2 YYEEEE. Looking up the rest from reference TRBV5-6 and TRBJ2-2 gives the full variable domain: DAGVTQSPTHLIKTRGQQVTLRCSPKSGHDTVSWYQQALGQGPQFIFQYYEEEERQRGNFPDRFSGHQFPNYSSELNVNALLLGDSALYLCASSFITGELFFGEGSRLTVL.

This clonotype was detected only a few times. The J gene is TRBJ1-1, the V gene TRBV10-2; perhaps TRBD1 as D (6 bases). Germline V gives CDR1 WSHSY, CDR2 SAAADI. This CDR3 is built from 12 residues. The V and J ends lost 8 bases and 3 bases respectively, with 10 bases between them. This CDR3 is CASQGPHTEAFF. The DNA for the CDR3 is TGCGCCAGCCAGGGGCCACACACTGAAGCTTTCTTT.

The V call is TRBV30, the J call TRBJ1-1, with D uncertain. CDR1 is GTSNPN and CDR2 is SVGIG in the germline V gene (reference sequence). V gave up 3 bases and J gave up 1 base, with 9 bases separating them. The CDR3 loop spans 13 amino acids. In DNA, the CDR3 is TGTGCCTGGAGCGCAAACCAGAACACTGAAGCTTTCTTT. This gives the protein CAWSANQNTEAFF. Combining the CDR3 with reference TRBV30 and TRBJ1-1 gives the whole variable domain SQTIHQWPATLVQPVGSPLSLECTVEGTSNPNLYWYRQAAGRGLQLLFYSVGIGQISSEVPQNLSASRPQDRQFILSSKKLLLSDSGFYLCAWSANQNTEAFFGQGTRLTVV.

This clonotype was found a few times. The rearrangement links TRBV6-2 or TRBV6-3 to TRBJ1-2; D may be TRBD1 (5 bases). CDR1 is MNHEY and CDR2 is SVGEGT in the germline V gene. Trimming shortened V by 6 bases and J by 6 bases, and 14 bases separated the two germline ends. The CDR3 sequence is 13 residues long. The CDR3 spells CASSAGLLDGYTF. Written as DNA, the CDR3 is TGTGCCAGCAGCGCAGGGCTTTTAGATGGCTACACCTTC.

This clonotype was picked up a small number of times. This sequence joins TRBV20-1 and TRBJ2-7, with 7 bases aligning to TRBD1. The J segment lost 1 base and the V segment lost 5 bases, leaving 5 bases of the junction unmatched. The CDR3 length is 13 residues. Germline-derived CDR1 and CDR2 are DFQATT and SNEGSKA (reference sequence). DNA for the CDR3: TGCAGTGCTTTTCGGACAGGATCCTACGAGCAGTACTTC. Its translation: CSAFRTGSYEQYF.

The V call is TRBV18, the J call TRBJ1-1; D gene unclear. V was pared by 2 bases and J by 4 bases, with 8 bases between. The CDR3 has 13 residues. CDR1 KGHSH and CDR2 LQKENI come from the germline V gene. The CDR3 protein is CASSPEFGTEAFF. The CDR3 coding sequence is TGTGCCAGCTCACCAGAATTCGGCACTGAAGCTTTCTTT.

This clonotype was picked up a small number of times. The V gene is TRBV10-3, the J gene TRBJ1-4; maybe TRBD1 (6 bases). V was pared by 6 bases and J by 5 bases, with 13 bases between. The germline CDR1 and CDR2 sequences are ENHRY and SYGVKD. The CDR3 spans 14 residues. CDR3 coding DNA: TGTGCCATCAGCGGAGGGGGGAGAAATGAAAAACTGTTTTTT. This translates into CAISGGGRNEKLFF.

The chain uses TRBV2 and TRBJ2-1, with D perhaps TRBD1 (5 bases). The CDR3 is made up of 16 amino acids. V lost 3 bases, J lost 3 bases, and 15 bases lay in between. From germline, CDR1 is SNHLY and CDR2 FYNNEI. The chain's CDR3 is CASSDQAPGFYNEQFF. CDR3 nucleotide sequence: TGTGCCAGCAGTGACCAGGCCCCAGGGTTCTACAATGAGCAGTTCTTC. Using reference TRBV2 and TRBJ2-1 for the parts outside the CDR3, the full variable domain is EPEVTQTPSHQVTQMGQEVILRCVPISNHLYFYWYRQILGQKVEFLVSFYNNEISEKSEIFDDQFSVERPDGSNFTLKIRSTKLEDSAMYFCASSDQAPGFYNEQFFGPGTRLTVL.